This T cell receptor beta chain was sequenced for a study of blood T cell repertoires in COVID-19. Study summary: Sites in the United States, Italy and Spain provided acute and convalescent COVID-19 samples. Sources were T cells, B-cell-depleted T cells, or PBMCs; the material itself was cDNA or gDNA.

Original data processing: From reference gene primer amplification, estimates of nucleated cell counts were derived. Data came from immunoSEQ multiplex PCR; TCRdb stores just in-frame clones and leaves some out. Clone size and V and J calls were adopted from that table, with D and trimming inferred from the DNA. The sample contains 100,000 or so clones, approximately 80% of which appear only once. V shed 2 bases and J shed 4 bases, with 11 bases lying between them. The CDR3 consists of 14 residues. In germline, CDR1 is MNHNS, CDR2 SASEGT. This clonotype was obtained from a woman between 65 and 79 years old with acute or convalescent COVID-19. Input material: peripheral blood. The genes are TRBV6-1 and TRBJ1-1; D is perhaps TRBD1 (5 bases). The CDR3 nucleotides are TGTGCCAGCAGTGAACAGGGATCTGTCACTGAAGCTTTCTTT. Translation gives CASSEQGSVTEAFF.